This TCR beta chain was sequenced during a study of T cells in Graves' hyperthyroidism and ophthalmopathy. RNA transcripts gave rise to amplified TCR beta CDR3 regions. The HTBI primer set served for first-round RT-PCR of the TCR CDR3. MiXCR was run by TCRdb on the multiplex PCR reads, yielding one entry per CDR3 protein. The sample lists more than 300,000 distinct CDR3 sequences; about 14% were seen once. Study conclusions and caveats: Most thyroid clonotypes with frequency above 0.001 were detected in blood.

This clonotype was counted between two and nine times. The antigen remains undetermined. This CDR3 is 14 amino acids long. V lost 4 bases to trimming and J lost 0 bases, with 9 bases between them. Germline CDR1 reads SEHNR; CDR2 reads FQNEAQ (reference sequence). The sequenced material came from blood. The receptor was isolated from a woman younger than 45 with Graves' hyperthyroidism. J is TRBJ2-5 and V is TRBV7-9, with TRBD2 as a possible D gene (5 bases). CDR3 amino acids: CASSYSAYQETQYF. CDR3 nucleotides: TGTGCCAGCAGCTATAGCGCCTACCAAGAGACCCAGTACTTC.